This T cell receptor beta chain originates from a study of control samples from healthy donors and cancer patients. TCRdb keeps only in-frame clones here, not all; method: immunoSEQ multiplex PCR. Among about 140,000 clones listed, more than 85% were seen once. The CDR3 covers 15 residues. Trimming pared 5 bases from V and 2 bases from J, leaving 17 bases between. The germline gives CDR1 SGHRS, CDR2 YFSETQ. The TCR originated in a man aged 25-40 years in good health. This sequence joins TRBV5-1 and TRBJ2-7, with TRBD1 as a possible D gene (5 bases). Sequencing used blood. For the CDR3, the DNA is TGCGCCAGCAGACAAGGGGTATCGGGCCCCTACGAGCAGTACTTC. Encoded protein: CASRQGVSGPYEQYF.